The 12 T cell receptor beta chains presented below share a single source sample, sequenced in a study of blood T cell repertoires in COVID-19. Sequenced by immunoSEQ multiplex PCR; TCRdb stores in-frame clones only, minus some. The profile shows about 26,000 clones, around 91% of them singletons. Sequenced material: peripheral blood. The source is a man aged 70 or older with acute or convalescent COVID-19.

The chain combines TRBV7-9 with TRBJ1-1; D uncertain. Per germline, CDR1 SEHNR and CDR2 FQNEAQ (reference sequence). CDR3 length: 10 amino acids. Trimming removed 11 bases from V and 3 bases from J, with 7 bases in between. The CDR3 reads CAWRDTEAFF. The CDR3 region has the DNA TGTGCCTGGCGGGACACTGAAGCTTTCTTT.

This chain links TRBV19 with TRBJ1-2; D is undetermined. In germline, CDR1 is LNHDA, CDR2 SQIVND (reference sequence). Trimming cost V 4 bases and J 4 bases, with 10 bases left between them. This CDR3 region has 13 residues. Here the CDR3 reads CASSSSGVYGYTF. The CDR3 DNA reads TGTGCCAGTAGTAGTTCCGGAGTCTATGGCTACACCTTC.

This chain connects TRBV28 to TRBJ2-1, with 9 positions matching TRBD2. V dropped 5 bases and J dropped 6; count of bases not matched to a gene: 11. The CDR3 contains 16 residues. The germline gives CDR1 MDHEN, CDR2 SYDVKM. The CDR3 DNA reads as TGTGCCAGCAGTCCCCTGCGACTAGCGGATCTCAATGAGCAGTTCTTC. This gives the protein CASSPLRLADLNEQFF.

Details on this clone: A clone one base away is much larger, so this may be a read error. At the DNA level, this CDR3 is encoded by other sequences in the same sample as well. V usage is TRBV7-9 and J usage is TRBJ1-2, with 8 bases aligning to TRBD1. The CDR3 totals 14 residues. Germline trimming cut 2 bases from V and 3 bases from J; bases unmatched to any gene: 2. CDR1 and CDR2 from the germline V gene are SEHNR and FQNEAQ (reference sequence). CDR3 amino acids: CASSLNRGDYGYTF. The DNA of the CDR3 is TGTGCCAGCAGCTTAAACAGGGGGGACTATGGCTACACCTTC.

In DNA form, the CDR3 reads TGCAGCACCTTGACAGGGGGGACTGAAGCTTTCTTT. Translating it yields CSTLTGGTEAFF. The chain employs TRBV29-1 and TRBJ1-1; 9 bases are shared with TRBD1. The CDR3 extends over 12 amino acids. The germline V gene encodes CDR1 SQVTM and CDR2 ANQGSEA. J was trimmed by 5 bases and V by 8 bases; bases with no gene match: 6. Drawing the rest from reference TRBV29-1 and TRBJ1-1, the complete variable domain is SAVISQKPSRDICQRGTSLTIQCQVDSQVTMMFWYRQQPGQSLTLIATANQGSEATYESGFVIDKFPISRPNLTFSTLTVSNMSPEDSSIYLCSTLTGGTEAFFGQGTRLTVV.

The chain couples TRBV6-2 or TRBV6-3 to TRBJ1-5, with 7 bases matching TRBD1. Looked up from germline, CDR1 is MNHEY and CDR2 is SVGEGT. Trimming took 2 bases from V and 2 from J; bases not matched to a gene: 21. This CDR3 has 21 residues. The CDR3 protein is CASSYTIRRDSTYRGNQPQHF. The DNA for the CDR3 is TGTGCCAGCAGTTACACGATCCGCCGGGACAGCACATACCGGGGCAATCAGCCCCAGCATTTT.

V is TRBV7-3 and J is TRBJ2-3, with 10 positions matching TRBD1. V lost 4 bases and J lost 5; bases outside the gene matches: 9. Germline CDR1 is SGHTA and CDR2 is FQGTGA. The CDR3 sequence is 16 residues long. CDR3 sequence reads: CASSSPGQGLKDTQYF. Here the CDR3 DNA reads TGTGCCAGCAGCTCGCCGGGACAGGGGTTAAAAGATACGCAGTATTTT.

V usage is TRBV5-4 and J usage is TRBJ1-2; D possibly corresponds to TRBD1 (6 bases). Trimming took off 2 bases at V and 8 bases at J, with 22 bases between the two ends. The CDR3 runs 16 residues. Germline values: CDR1 SGHNT, CDR2 YYREEE (reference sequence). CDR3 nucleotide sequence: TGTGCCAGCAGCTTTTTGACGGGGACAAATTCTGCGGGCTACACCTTC. This gives the protein CASSFLTGTNSAGYTF. Combining the CDR3 with reference TRBV5-4 and TRBJ1-2 gives the whole variable domain ETGVTQSPTHLIKTRGQQVTLRCSSQSGHNTVSWYQQALGQGPQFIFQYYREEENGRGNFPPRFSGLQFPNYSSELNVNALELDDSALYLCASSFLTGTNSAGYTFGSGTRLTVV.

This chain links TRBV10-3 with TRBJ2-1, with TRBD2 matching over 12 bases. The V gene's germline CDR1 is ENHRY and CDR2 SYGVKD. The CDR3 sequence is 18 residues long. V gave up 2 bases and J gave up 4 bases; unmatched junction bases: 9. CDR3 sequence: CAISEALTSGRRYNEQFF. The CDR3 bases are TGTGCCATCAGTGAGGCATTAACTAGCGGGAGGAGGTACAATGAGCAGTTCTTC.

The sample holds a few counts of this clone. V is TRBV7-3 and J is TRBJ1-6; 9 nucleotides line up with TRBD1. V was clipped by 5 bases and J by 7 bases; unmatched bases: 3. The CDR3 has 14 residues. Germline V gene lookup returns CDR1 SGHTA and CDR2 FQGTGA. In nucleotides, the CDR3 is TGTGCCAGCAGCCAAACAGGGGGCAATTCACCCCTCCACTTT. Translating gives CASSQTGGNSPLHF.

The CDR3 protein is CASSAATGVGDEQYF. The DNA for the CDR3 is TGTGCCAGCAGCGCGGCGACAGGGGTAGGGGACGAGCAGTACTTC. J is TRBJ2-7 and V is TRBV9; 8 bases fit TRBD1. CDR1 SGDLS and CDR2 YYNGEE come from the germline V gene. Trimming cost V 3 bases and J 5 bases; bases outside gene matches: 10. The CDR3 runs 15 residues.

Comments on this clone: With a much larger clone just one base away, this may be a read error. The chain combines TRBV24-1 with TRBJ2-2; no clear D gene. The CDR3 spans 12 residues. Germline V gives CDR1 KGHDR, CDR2 SFDVKD. Trimming cost V 4 bases and J 3 bases, with 2 bases left between them. The CDR3 sequence: CATSDDTGELFF. CDR3 nucleotide sequence: TGTGCCACCAGTGACGACACCGGGGAGCTGTTTTTT.